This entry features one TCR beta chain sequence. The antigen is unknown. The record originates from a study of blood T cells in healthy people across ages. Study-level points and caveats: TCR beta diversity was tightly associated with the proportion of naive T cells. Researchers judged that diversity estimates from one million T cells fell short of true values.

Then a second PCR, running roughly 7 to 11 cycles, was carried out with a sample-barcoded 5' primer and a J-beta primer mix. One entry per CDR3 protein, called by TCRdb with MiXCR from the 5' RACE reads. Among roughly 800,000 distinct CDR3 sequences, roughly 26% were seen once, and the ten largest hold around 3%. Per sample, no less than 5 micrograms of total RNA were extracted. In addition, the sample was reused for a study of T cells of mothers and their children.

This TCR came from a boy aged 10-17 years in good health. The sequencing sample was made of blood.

CDR3 sequence: CATILVNEQFF. In nucleotides, the CDR3 is TGTGCCACCATCTTGGTAAATGAGCAGTTCTTC. The chain combines TRBV28 with TRBJ2-1, with D hard to call. CDR1 and CDR2 (germline): MDHEN, SYDVKM. V dropped 10 bases and J dropped 7 bases, with 11 bases sitting between them. The CDR3 consists of 11 residues.